This TCR delta chain stems from a study of γδ T cells in repeated Plasmodium falciparum infection. As for the study in general: Four controlled malaria infections with P. falciparum NF54 spanned around 660 days.

TCRdb re-called clones from the multiplex PCR reads using CATT. In the table there are around 52,000 delta-chain clones, around 1.7% of which are singletons. General study results and limits: In Vdelta2-negative, largely Vdelta1+, gammadelta repertoires, repeated controlled infections appeared to drive clonal selection waves. Vgamma9/Vdelta2+ T cells showed a stable polyclonal repertoire with shared TCRgamma sequences.

This clone is labeled medium-sized. Its cognate antigen is unknown. Within the sample, other DNA sequences also encode this same CDR3. The length of the CDR3 is 16 residues. V lost 2 bases to trimming and J lost 2 bases, with 15 bases between them. CDR1 and CDR2 from the germline V gene are TSWWSYY and QGS. Flow sorting of PBMC yielded separate Vgamma9/Vdelta2+ and Vdelta2-negative gammadelta T cell populations for bulk repertoire analysis. The chain employs TRDV1 and TRDJ1; TRDD1 is a possible D gene (5 bases). Sequencing was carried out using gamma-delta T cells from blood. This receptor was obtained from a pool of human donors (malaria-infected and uninfected, not separated). The CDR3 protein is CALGEEEISITDKLIF. The CDR3 DNA sequence: TGTGCTCTTGGGGAAGAAGAAATCTCTATTACCGATAAACTCATCTTT.